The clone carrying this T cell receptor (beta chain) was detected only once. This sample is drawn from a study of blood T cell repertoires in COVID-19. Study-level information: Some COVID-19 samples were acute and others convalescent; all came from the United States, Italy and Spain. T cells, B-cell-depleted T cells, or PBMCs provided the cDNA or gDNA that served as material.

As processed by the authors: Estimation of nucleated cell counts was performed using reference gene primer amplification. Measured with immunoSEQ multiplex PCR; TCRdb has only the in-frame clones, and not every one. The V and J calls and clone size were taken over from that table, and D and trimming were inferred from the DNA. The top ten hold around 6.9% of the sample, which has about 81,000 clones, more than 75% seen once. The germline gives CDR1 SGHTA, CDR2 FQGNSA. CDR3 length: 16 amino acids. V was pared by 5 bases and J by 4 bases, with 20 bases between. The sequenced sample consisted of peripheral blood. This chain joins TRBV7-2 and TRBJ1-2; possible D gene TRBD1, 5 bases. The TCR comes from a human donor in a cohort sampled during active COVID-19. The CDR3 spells CASSPPSRGAVYGYTF. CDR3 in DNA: TGTGCCAGCAGCCCCCCCAGTCGCGGGGCGGTCTATGGCTACACCTTC.